These T cell receptor beta chains were read from a single sample in a study of blood T cell repertoires in COVID-19. Here immunoSEQ multiplex PCR was the method, and the copy in TCRdb shows in-frame clones only, minus some. The sample holds some 300,000 clones, roughly 86% seen once. Sample: PBMCs or T cells enriched from blood (not recorded which). Receptor source: a woman in her forties or fifties who had been exposed to COVID-19. CDR3s include the opening cysteine and the closing phenylalanine or tryptophan.

TRBV6-5	TRBJ2-5	CASVGRNQETQYF
TRBV18	TRBJ1-1	CASLQGNTEAFF
TRBV6-1	TRBJ2-7	CASSESGSYEQYF
TRBV7-9	TRBJ2-1	CASSQRDSYNEQFF
TRBV5-1	TRBJ2-6	CASSRWTGDLSGANVLTF
TRBV2	TRBJ1-4	CASKIRGTGIEKLFF
TRBV5-1	TRBJ2-2	CASSLHSRTGTVGELFF
TRBV30	TRBJ2-5	CAWSGGAVETQYF
TRBV6-5	TRBJ1-5	CASSQRQGQPQHF
TRBV6-5	TRBJ2-6	CASSNRGAGANVLTF
TRBV11-2	TRBJ1-3	CASSRPGTMGNTIYF